The next 7 T cell receptor beta chains were all read from a single sample in a study of T cell clonotyping in hematopoietic cell transplantation. The data were produced by immunoSEQ multiplex PCR, yet TCRdb's version contains in-frame clones alone and is incomplete. The top ten clones hold 3.5% to 4.5% of a sample with about 7,500 clones, around 90% of them seen once. The sample here was PBMCs, taken 180 days after allogeneic stem cell transplant. The receptors were sampled from a female patient in her forties or fifties who had an allogeneic stem cell transplant from an unrelated donor, so the T cells may come from the graft donor. Some clones in this sample may be carry-over from other donors' samples.

The rearrangement uses TRBV7-9 and TRBJ1-4, with a weak D call TRBD1 (5 bases). Trimming removed 5 bases from V and 3 bases from J, with 10 bases in between. CDR1 and CDR2 from the germline V gene are SEHNR and FQNEAQ (reference sequence). CDR3 length equals 14 residues. CDR3 sequence: CASSGTGSNEKLFF. In DNA form, the CDR3 reads TGTGCCAGCAGCGGGACGGGGTCTAATGAAAAACTGTTTTTT.

V and J are TRBV7-2 and TRBJ2-7, with D perhaps TRBD1 (5 bases). Germline values: CDR1 SGHTA, CDR2 FQGNSA. V lost 2 bases to trimming and J lost 3 bases, with 14 bases between them. The CDR3 is 15 residues long. The DNA of the CDR3 is TGTGCCAGCAGCTTACAGCAGGGTCTAATCTACGAGCAGTACTTC. This gives the protein CASSLQQGLIYEQYF. The whole variable domain, remainder taken from reference TRBV7-2 and TRBJ2-7, is GAGVSQSPSNKVTEKGKDVELRCDPISGHTALYWYRQSLGQGLEFLIYFQGNSAPDKSGLPSDRFSAERTGGSVSTLTIQRTQQEDSAVYLCASSLQQGLIYEQYFGPGTRLTVT.

This sequence joins TRBV19 and TRBJ1-5; TRBD1 matches 7 bases. The junction had 9 bases not matched to a gene; V was cut back by 1 base and J by 0 bases. CDR3 length: 18 amino acids. Per germline, CDR1 LNHDA and CDR2 SQIVND (reference sequence). CDR3 bases: TGTGCCAGTAGTATAGGACAGGGAAGGGGATATAGCAATCAGCCCCAGCATTTT. Translating gives CASSIGQGRGYSNQPQHF.

The rearrangement uses TRBV29-1 and TRBJ2-2, with a weak D call TRBD1 (7 bases). The CDR3 totals 18 residues. Trimming pared 7 bases from V and 4 bases from J, leaving 28 bases between. The germline V gene has CDR1 SQVTM and CDR2 ANQGSEA. The CDR3 DNA reads TGCAGCGCCTGGGGGGACAGTCCTGAGGGAGTACGCACCGGGGAGCTGTTTTTT. It specifies CSAWGDSPEGVRTGELFF.

The rearrangement uses TRBV28 and TRBJ2-7; 7 bases are a match to TRBD1. CDR3 size: 14 residues. The J segment lost 5 bases and the V segment lost 3 bases, leaving 7 bases of the junction unmatched. From germline, CDR1 is MDHEN and CDR2 SYDVKM. The CDR3 bases are TGTGCCAGCAGTTTTGGGGACAGACCCCACGAGCAGTACGTC. This sequence encodes CASSFGDRPHEQYV.

V and J are TRBV5-1 and TRBJ2-6; 16 nucleotides match TRBD2. The CDR3 length is 20 residues. V was clipped by 4 bases and J by 8 bases; unmatched bases: 15. Germline loops: CDR1 SGHRS, CDR2 YFSETQ. The CDR3, as DNA: TGCGCCAGCAGCGGGACTAGCGGGAGGGGGGCATCGATCGGGCCCAACGTCCTGACTTTC. It specifies CASSGTSGRGASIGPNVLTF.

The rearrangement joins TRBV27 to TRBJ2-3; 7 nucleotides line up with TRBD1. This CDR3 comprises 14 residues. Germline lookup yields CDR1 MNHEY and CDR2 SMNVEV (reference sequence). J gave up 5 bases and V 6 bases, and 8 bases lay outside the gene matches. The chain's CDR3 is CASRLDRVGDTQYF. The CDR3 coding sequence is TGTGCCAGCAGATTAGACAGGGTGGGAGATACGCAGTATTTT.